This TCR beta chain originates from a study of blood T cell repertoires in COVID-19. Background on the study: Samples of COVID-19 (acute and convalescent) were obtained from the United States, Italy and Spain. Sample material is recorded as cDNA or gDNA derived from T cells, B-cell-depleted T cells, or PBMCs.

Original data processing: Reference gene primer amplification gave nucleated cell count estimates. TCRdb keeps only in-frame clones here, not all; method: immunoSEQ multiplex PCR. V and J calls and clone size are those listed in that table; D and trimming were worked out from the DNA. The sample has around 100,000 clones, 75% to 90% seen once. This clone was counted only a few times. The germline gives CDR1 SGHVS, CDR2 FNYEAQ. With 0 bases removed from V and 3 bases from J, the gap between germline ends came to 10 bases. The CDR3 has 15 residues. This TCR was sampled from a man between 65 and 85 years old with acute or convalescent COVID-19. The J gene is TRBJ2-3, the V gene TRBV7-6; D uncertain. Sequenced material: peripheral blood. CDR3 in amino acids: CASSLAPSSTDTQYF. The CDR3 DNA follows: TGTGCCAGCAGCTTAGCTCCGAGTAGTACAGATACGCAGTATTTT.